These 21 T cell receptor beta chains were sequenced from one sample in a study of T cell repertoires in cytomegalovirus infection. One entry per CDR3 protein results from TCRdb running MiXCR on the reads. The table lists approximately 240,000 distinct CDR3 sequences, around 12% of them singletons. Sample: PBMCs. The receptors stem from a human donor in good health (CMV status not recorded). Some clones in this sample may be carry-over from other donors' samples.

This clonotype occurred many times. The chain employs TRBV7-2 and TRBJ2-1; 7 bases align to TRBD2. J gave up 7 bases and V 3 bases, and 9 bases lay outside the gene matches. This CDR3 is built from 15 residues. From germline, CDR1 is SGHTA and CDR2 FQGNSA. The CDR3 DNA follows: TGTGCCAGCAGCTTGGGGAGCGGGAATCGAAATGAGCAGTTCTTC. Translation gives CASSLGSGNRNEQFF.

This clonotype showed up many times. The gene calls are TRBV28 and TRBJ1-5; 9 nucleotides line up with TRBD1. After removal of 4 bases from V and 6 bases from J, the junction contained 4 bases not matched to a gene. This CDR3 spans 14 amino acids. From germline, CDR1 is MDHEN and CDR2 SYDVKM. CDR3 nucleotides: TGTGCCAGCAGTTCACAGGGGGCTACTCAGCCCCAGCATTTT. It specifies CASSSQGATQPQHF.

The V call is TRBV7-2, the J call TRBJ1-5, with a weak D call TRBD1 (6 bases). The CDR3 runs to 14 residues. V was pared by 3 bases and J by 3 bases, with 9 bases between. Germline CDR1 and CDR2: SGHTA and FQGNSA. The CDR3 region has the DNA TGTGCCAGCAGCTTTACAGGGAACAATCAGCCCCAGCATTTT. This codes for CASSFTGNNQPQHF. The whole variable domain, remainder taken from reference TRBV7-2 and TRBJ1-5, is GAGVSQSPSNKVTEKGKDVELRCDPISGHTALYWYRQSLGQGLEFLIYFQGNSAPDKSGLPSDRFSAERTGGSVSTLTIQRTQQEDSAVYLCASSFTGNNQPQHFGDGTRLSIL.

This clonotype was recorded many times. This sequence joins TRBV12-3 or TRBV12-4 and TRBJ1-1, with 8 bases identical to TRBD1. The CDR3 has 16 residues. V dropped 7 bases and J dropped 6; count of bases not matched to a gene: 16. CDR3 sequence reads: CASTTSGQGVSAEAFF. The CDR3 nucleotides read TGTGCCAGCACCACCTCCGGACAGGGAGTGAGTGCTGAAGCTTTCTTT.

The table lists this clonotype with many counts. V usage is TRBV11-2 and J usage is TRBJ1-6; 7 nucleotides align to TRBD1. The J segment lost 8 bases and the V segment lost 7 bases, leaving 8 bases of the junction unmatched. The CDR3 covers 14 residues. CDR1 is SGHAT, CDR2 FQNNGV, per germline. CDR3 sequence: CASTRWTGDSPLHF. As DNA, the CDR3 is TGTGCCAGCACCAGATGGACAGGAGATTCACCCCTCCACTTT. The full variable domain, in which reference TRBV11-2 and TRBJ1-6 provide the parts outside the CDR3, is EAGVAQSPRYKIIEKRQSVAFWCNPISGHATLYWYQQILGQGPKLLIQFQNNGVVDDSQLPKDRFSAERLKGVDSTLKIQPAKLEDSAVYLCASTRWTGDSPLHFGNGTRLTVT.

The chain combines TRBV19 with TRBJ2-3; TRBD1 agrees at 7 bases. The V and J ends lost 6 bases and 7 bases, in that order; junction bases with no gene match: 7. This CDR3 region has 13 residues. CDR1 and CDR2 from the germline V gene are LNHDA and SQIVND (reference sequence). The DNA of the CDR3 is TGTGCCAGTAGCTCCACAGGGGCAAATACGCAGTATTTT. The encoded protein is CASSSTGANTQYF.

This clonotype was detected many times. The V and J genes are TRBV7-8 and TRBJ1-1; TRBD1 is a possible D gene (6 bases). CDR1 is SGHVS and CDR2 is FQNEAQ in the germline V gene. Between the trimmed V and J ends, which lost 4 bases and 0 bases, there was a span of 12 bases. The CDR3 consists of 15 residues. CDR3: CASSSQGPVNTEAFF. Written as DNA, the CDR3 is TGTGCCAGCAGCTCTCAGGGGCCGGTGAACACTGAAGCTTTCTTT.

The CDR3 here is CAIKNGQGREETQYF. The CDR3, as DNA: TGTGCCATCAAAAACGGACAGGGAAGAGAAGAGACCCAGTACTTC. This chain uses TRBV10-3 with TRBJ2-5, with 8 bases that match TRBD1. V shed 7 bases and J 3 bases; nucleotides not matched to a gene: 10. CDR1 is ENHRY, CDR2 SYGVKD, per germline. This CDR3 contains 15 residues.

This clonotype has at least ten counts. V gene TRBV28 combines with J gene TRBJ1-2, with 7 bases that match TRBD1. Germline CDR1 MDHEN, CDR2 SYDVKM. The CDR3 sequence is 13 residues long. Germline trimming cut 6 bases from V and 2 bases from J; bases unmatched to any gene: 3. The CDR3 DNA follows: TGTGCCAGCAGCCCCAGGGGGAACTATGGCTACACCTTC. As protein: CASSPRGNYGYTF.

This clonotype was detected only a few times. The chain couples TRBV4-2 to TRBJ2-1; D is undetermined. The V and J ends lost 0 bases and 8 bases respectively, with 5 bases between them. The length of the CDR3 is 12 residues. The germline gives CDR1 LGHNA, CDR2 YNFKEQ. The CDR3 is CASSQDLDEQFF. CDR3 bases: TGTGCCAGCAGCCAAGATCTAGATGAGCAGTTCTTC.

There are many counts of this clonotype. This rearrangement joins TRBV6-1 to TRBJ1-2; D uncertain. CDR3 length: 12 amino acids. The germline V gene has CDR1 MNHNS and CDR2 SASEGT. V was shortened by 2 bases and J by 1 base, with 2 bases between the two germline ends. The CDR3 DNA follows: TGTGCCAGCAGTGAACATAACTATGGCTACACCTTC. Translation: CASSEHNYGYTF.

This clonotype was seen repeatedly, ten times or more. The chain is built from TRBV19 and TRBJ2-5; weak D call: TRBD2 (6 bases). V was trimmed by 4 bases and J by 1 base, leaving 13 bases between them. The CDR3 is made up of 15 amino acids. Per germline, CDR1 LNHDA and CDR2 SQIVND (reference sequence). Here the CDR3 DNA reads TGTGCCAGTAGTACGCCTCAGGGAGGCCAAGAGACCCAGTACTTC. This translates into CASSTPQGGQETQYF.

The chain is built from TRBV5-1 and TRBJ1-1, with D possibly being TRBD1 (5 bases). The CDR3 extends over 14 amino acids. Germline V gene data show CDR1 as SGHRS and CDR2 as YFSETQ. V was clipped by 4 bases and J by 7 bases, with 17 bases between them. CDR3: CASSRAGTGLEAFF. CDR3 DNA: TGCGCCAGCAGCCGAGCCGGGACGGGACTTGAAGCTTTCTTT.

This chain connects TRBV20-1 to TRBJ1-5, with a weak D call TRBD1 (6 bases). The CDR3 runs to 16 residues. V was shortened by 7 bases and J by 4 bases, with 23 bases between the two germline ends. Germline V gene data show CDR1 as DFQATT and CDR2 as SNEGSKA (reference sequence). DNA for the CDR3: TGCAGTGTCCCGGCGGGGGGGGGCGCGAAGAATCAGCCCCAGCATTTT. This sequence encodes CSVPAGGGAKNQPQHF.

This clonotype was observed many times. The genes are TRBV12-3 or TRBV12-4 and TRBJ1-5; possible D gene TRBD1, 5 bases. The V gene lost 4 bases and the J gene lost 2 bases, with 15 bases spanning the gap. The CDR3 contains 16 residues. CDR3 bases: TGTGCCAGCAGTTCGGGACGACCCCTGGGCAATCAGCCCCAGCATTTT. Its translation: CASSSGRPLGNQPQHF.

This clonotype was detected only a few times. CDR3 in DNA: TGTGCCAGCAGACGGGCCGTGGTGATCTATGGCTACACCTTC. Residues: CASRRAVVIYGYTF. The rearrangement links TRBV2 to TRBJ1-2; D call uncertain. Germline V gene data show CDR1 as SNHLY and CDR2 as FYNNEI. Deletions cut 6 bases from V and 4 bases from J, with 15 bases between. The CDR3 is made up of 14 amino acids.

There are many counts of this clonotype. The gene calls are TRBV7-2 and TRBJ2-6; D unclear. CDR3 length equals 16 residues. Per the germline V gene, CDR1 is SGHTA and CDR2 is FQGNSA. V was cut by 2 bases and J by 4 bases, with 12 bases left in between. The CDR3 bases are TGTGCCAGCAGCTTACTAGGCTTGGGGGGGGCCAACGTCCTGACTTTC. Residues: CASSLLGLGGANVLTF.

Note on this clonotype: This may stem from a read error, because a much larger clone lies one nucleotide away. The chain joins TRBV10-3 to TRBJ2-5, with D unresolved. The CDR3 is made up of 14 amino acids. Germline CDR1 is ENHRY and CDR2 is SYGVKD. V lost 3 bases and J 3 bases, leaving 11 bases between the germline ends. In DNA form, the CDR3 reads TGTGCCATCAGTGATAAGCAGGAAAAAGAGACCCAGTACTTC. This translates into CAISDKQEKETQYF.

This clonotype came up many times. The V and J genes are TRBV6-6 and TRBJ2-5, with TRBD2 matching over 8 bases. Germline V gene data show CDR1 as MNHNY and CDR2 as SVGAGI (reference sequence). This CDR3 is built from 12 residues. V shed 8 bases, J shed 5 bases, and the junction held 4 bases outside the gene matches. The chain's CDR3 is CASGGGRETQYF. The CDR3, as DNA: TGTGCCAGCGGCGGGGGGAGGGAGACCCAGTACTTC.

This clonotype was seen a few times. The genes are TRBV20-1 and TRBJ1-5; D ambiguous. The germline V gene has CDR1 DFQATT and CDR2 SNEGSKA (reference sequence). V was clipped by 6 bases and J by 5 bases, with 14 bases between them. The CDR3 length is 13 residues. The CDR3 sequence: CSASWTRDQPQHF. CDR3 DNA sequence: TGCAGTGCCTCCTGGACTCGCGATCAGCCCCAGCATTTT.

This clonotype was recorded at least ten times. The rearrangement joins TRBV7-2 to TRBJ2-3, with D possibly being TRBD1 (6 bases). The germline gives CDR1 SGHTA, CDR2 FQGNSA. The CDR3 is 15 residues long. V dropped 5 bases and J dropped 1 base, with 13 bases sitting between them. The CDR3 here is CASSDAGARTDTQYF. The DNA for the CDR3 is TGTGCCAGCAGCGATGCAGGGGCGCGCACAGATACGCAGTATTTT.